These 5 T cell receptor beta chains were sequenced from one sample in a study of blood T cell repertoires in COVID-19. Assay: immunoSEQ multiplex PCR; the TCRdb copy retains only in-frame clones and omits some. Among about 260,000 clones listed, nearly 90% were seen once. The sample taken for sequencing was peripheral blood. The receptor set was obtained from a human donor in a cohort sampled during active COVID-19.

The V call is TRBV5-6, the J call TRBJ2-7; D gene ambiguous. The CDR3 covers 13 residues. Trimming pared 0 bases from V and 2 bases from J, leaving 6 bases between. Germline V gene sequence: CDR1 SGHDT, CDR2 YYEEEE. The CDR3 region has the DNA TGTGCCAGCAGCTTGGAACAGACCTACGAGCAGTACTTC. Its translation: CASSLEQTYEQYF.

This sequence joins TRBV28 and TRBJ2-7, with 8 bases identical to TRBD2. With V trimmed by 5 bases and J by 0 bases, 12 bases remained unmatched. The CDR3 runs to 17 residues. Germline V gives CDR1 MDHEN, CDR2 SYDVKM. This chain's CDR3 is CASSEPRGGRSSYEQYF. The CDR3 DNA follows: TGTGCCAGCAGTGAACCACGGGGGGGAAGGAGCTCCTACGAGCAGTACTTC.

The chain joins TRBV6-1 to TRBJ1-2; D is possibly TRBD1 (5 bases). Germline V gives CDR1 MNHNS, CDR2 SASEGT. The V end lost 3 bases, the J end lost 1 base, and 6 bases lay between the germline ends. The CDR3 is made up of 13 amino acids. DNA for the CDR3: TGTGCCAGCAGTGAGGGGGGTAACTATGGCTACACCTTC. Its translation is CASSEGGNYGYTF.

The V and J genes are TRBV2 and TRBJ1-1, with D maybe TRBD1 (6 bases). Deletions cut 8 bases from V and 1 base from J, with 11 bases between. The CDR3 spans 13 residues. Per germline, CDR1 SNHLY and CDR2 FYNNEI. Here the CDR3 reads CASHTDRNTEAFF. The CDR3 region has the DNA TGTGCCAGCCACACGGACAGGAACACTGAAGCTTTCTTT. Full variable domain (remainder filled in from reference TRBV2 and TRBJ1-1): EPEVTQTPSHQVTQMGQEVILRCVPISNHLYFYWYRQILGQKVEFLVSFYNNEISEKSEIFDDQFSVERPDGSNFTLKIRSTKLEDSAMYFCASHTDRNTEAFFGQGTRLTVV.

This chain joins TRBV4-3 and TRBJ2-3, with TRBD2 matching 8 bases. This CDR3 spans 20 amino acids. V was clipped by 2 bases and J by 4 bases; unmatched bases: 20. Per the germline V gene, CDR1 is LGHNA and CDR2 is YSLEER. CDR3 loop: CASSQSIERELGGDADTQYF. The CDR3 DNA reads TGCGCCAGCAGCCAATCTATAGAGCGGGAGTTAGGGGGGGACGCAGATACGCAGTATTTT.